The source of this T cell receptor beta chain is a study of T-cell reconstitution after alpha-beta-depleted transplantation in children listed by TCRdb under 2016. In the study overall: The study quantitatively tracked T-cell immune reconstitution after TCRalphabeta/CD19-depleted allogeneic hematopoietic cell transplantation in children using TCR repertoire profiling.

Library construction relied on PCR. Sequencing was performed on an Illumina HiSeq 2500. TCR libraries were prepared with molecular barcoding, using unique molecular identifiers to normalize TCRbeta repertoire quantification. The public reads were reanalyzed by TCRdb: fastp trimming at Q25, MiXCR alignment, in-frame beta chains only. Records with the same CDR3 protein are collapsed into one entry carrying the most frequent genes and DNA. This sample gives approximately 130,000 distinct CDR3 sequences in total; around a tenth of them show up just once. The ten largest clones take up less than 25% of the sample. The treatment or condition label on this specimen signifies: allogeneic hematopoietic cell transplantation with graft depleted of TCRalphabeta T cells and CD19 B cells. The children who served as transplant recipients had been given grafts of TCRalphabeta/CD19-depleted allogeneic hematopoietic cells.

Broader findings and caveats from the paper: The apparently early alphabetaT-cell count recovery about two months after transplant was reportedly dependent on only several hundred rapidly expanded clones derived from non-depleted graft cells. Over the following months the frequencies of hyperexpanded clones went down, and after one year T-cell counts and TCRbeta diversity were mostly credited to newly produced T cells. In some patients, high TCRbeta diversity at day 60 was attributed to recipient T cells and intrathymic progenitors that had survived conditioning.

With respect to this clonotype: Its antigen has not been determined. No much larger clone exists at a distance of one base, and base qualities are not known.

Reading the germline V gene gives CDR1 SQVTM and CDR2 ANQGSEA. V gives up 4 bases and J gives up 3 bases, and the segment between their germline ends measures 4 bases. The cysteine opens and the phenylalanine closes a CDR3 of 11 amino acids. Of all the DNA, just the CDR3 is kept, 33 bases in frame from base 1. Sample: PBMCs, mostly from graft donor cells, taken 180 days after TCRalphabeta/CD19-depleted stem cell transplant. The V and J segments used are TRBV29-1 and TRBJ2-1; a confident D gene designation cannot be given. The source is a girl under two years old who had a stem cell transplant for combined immunodeficiency, so the T cells may come from the graft donor. The DNA sequence follows: TGCAGCGTTGTGGACTACAATGAGCAGTTCTTC. Its protein product is CSVVDYNEQFF.